The present T cell receptor beta chain was sequenced within a study of response to subunit inactivated influenza vaccine (dated 2018 in TCRdb). For the wider study: Deep quantitative profiling of the T cell receptor repertoire was used in the study to follow responses to a trivalent subunit inactivated influenza vaccine. The research as a whole found: The authors suggested that each seasonal influenza vaccination may recruit only a limited number of new T cells.

The CDR3, cysteine through phenylalanine, is 14 amino acids long. The DNA shown is the 42-base CDR3, in frame from base 1. Looking up the germline V gene yields CDR1 SGHTA and CDR2 FQGNSA. V loses 5 bases, J loses 2 bases, and the germline ends lie 10 bases apart. The library was made by RT-PCR. Sequencing took place on an Illumina HiSeq 2500. TCRdb passed the public sequencing reads through fastp at Q25 and MiXCR, retaining productive beta sequences. Each entry is one CDR3 protein sequence, shown with its most common DNA and genes. Within this sample are 500,000 to 600,000 distinct CDR3 sequences, with approximately 12% of them counted one time only. The ten biggest clones cover around 13% of the sample. This clonotype was counted only a few times. Its antigen remains unidentified. Within one base of it there is no much larger clone, and no base qualities were kept. The time point label for this specimen denotes: more than 40 days after influenza vaccine administration.

This receptor was taken from a man aged 50-59 years who received an inactivated influenza vaccine. Donor details come from another sample of the same person, matched by shared clones. The rearranged segments are TRBV7-2 and TRBJ2-1; a tentative D match to TRBD2 spans 6 bases. Sequencing used PBMCs from blood, obtained about 6 weeks after vaccination. CDR3 reads: CASSGRGTYNEQFF. The sequenced DNA: TGTGCCAGCAGCGGACGGGGGACCTACAATGAGCAGTTCTTC.